This TCR beta chain was recorded in a study of blood T cells in healthy people across ages. Study-level information: Per every two T cells, about one barcoded beta molecule was captured by template switching.

A second PCR of 7 to 11 cycles used a sample-barcoded 5' primer and a J-beta primer mix. TCRdb reprocessed the 5' RACE reads with MiXCR, giving one entry per CDR3 protein. The table records 950,000 to 1,200,000 distinct CDR3 sequences, about two fifths of them present only once. Drawing of peripheral blood yielded 7.5 to 10 milliliters from each donor. In germline, CDR1 is GTSNPN, CDR2 SVGIG (reference sequence). The CDR3 has 12 amino acids. V shed 2 bases and J shed 2 bases, with 5 bases lying between them. Study-wide points: Higher naive T cell percentage went strongly together with higher TCR beta diversity. In long-lived donors, naive CD4+ cell counts and diversity exceeded those of aged donors.

Concerning this clonotype: Its matching antigen is unknown.

The TCR originated in a man in his late teens or twenties in good health. The chain employs TRBV30 and TRBJ2-3; D unclear. The sample taken for sequencing was blood. The CDR3 loop reads CAWSRDTDTQYF. As DNA, the CDR3 is TGTGCCTGGAGTAGGGACACAGATACGCAGTATTTT. Based on the CDR3 plus reference TRBV30 and TRBJ2-3, the full variable domain is SQTIHQWPATLVQPVGSPLSLECTVEGTSNPNLYWYRQAAGRGLQLLFYSVGIGQISSEVPQNLSASRPQDRQFILSSKKLLLSDSGFYLCAWSRDTDTQYFGPGTRLTVL.